These 20 T cell receptor beta chains were all obtained from the same sample, sequenced in a study of blood T cells in healthy people across ages. A second PCR, run for roughly 7 to 11 cycles, used a sample-barcoded 5' primer plus a J-beta primer mix. Using its own MiXCR run on the 5' RACE reads, TCRdb lists one record per CDR3 protein. Altogether about 970,000 distinct CDR3 sequences are present, 51% being singletons, with the ten largest covering around 21%. The sequenced sample consisted of blood. The origin of the receptors is a woman aged 60 to 75 in good health.

The chain combines TRBV9 with TRBJ1-4; D is possibly TRBD1 (6 bases). CDR3 length equals 14 residues. V was trimmed by 4 bases and J by 5 bases, leaving 12 bases between them. The germline gives CDR1 SGDLS, CDR2 YYNGEE. The DNA for the CDR3 is TGTGCCAGCAGCCCCCGACAGGCAAATGAAAAACTGTTTTTT. This encodes CASSPRQANEKLFF.

CDR3 bases: TGCAGTGCTAGAGATACGGGGAGACTTTCCTACGAGCAGTACTTC. It specifies CSARDTGRLSYEQYF. V usage is TRBV20-1 and J usage is TRBJ2-7, with TRBD2 as a possible D gene (5 bases). V was cut by 0 bases and J by 1 base, with 13 bases left in between. The CDR3 runs to 15 residues. Germline assignment: CDR1 DFQATT and CDR2 SNEGSKA (reference sequence).

The table lists this clonotype with a few counts. The chain carries TRBV11-2 and TRBJ2-1; TRBD2 matches 9 bases. The CDR3 contains 15 residues. The germline V gene encodes CDR1 SGHAT and CDR2 FQNNGV. J was trimmed by 7 bases and V by 4 bases; bases with no gene match: 8. CDR3: CASSSGGRGVNEQFF. CDR3 bases: TGTGCCAGCAGCTCTGGCGGGAGGGGGGTAAATGAGCAGTTCTTC. Together with reference TRBV11-2 and TRBJ2-1, the CDR3 gives the full variable domain: EAGVAQSPRYKIIEKRQSVAFWCNPISGHATLYWYQQILGQGPKLLIQFQNNGVVDDSQLPKDRFSAERLKGVDSTLKIQPAKLEDSAVYLCASSSGGRGVNEQFFGPGTRLTVL.

This rearrangement joins TRBV6-2 or TRBV6-3 to TRBJ2-7; TRBD2 is a possible D gene (5 bases). Trimming pared 6 bases from V and 3 bases from J, leaving 18 bases between. Germline-derived CDR1 and CDR2 are MNHEY and SVGEGT. This CDR3 has 15 residues. CDR3 sequence (DNA): TGTGCCAGCAGCCCAACCCGGACTGCTAACTACGAGCAGTACTTC. This codes for CASSPTRTANYEQYF.

This chain uses TRBV6-2 or TRBV6-3 with TRBJ2-1, with D possibly matching TRBD2 (6 bases). V lost 4 bases and J lost 9, with 10 bases in between. The V gene's germline CDR1 is MNHEY and CDR2 SVGEGT. This CDR3 has 12 residues. The CDR3 DNA reads TGTGCCAGCAGTTTTTCGGGGGTTGAGCAGTTCTTC. Amino acid sequence: CASSFSGVEQFF.

This clonotype has more than one count but fewer than ten. The gene calls are TRBV7-2 and TRBJ2-5, with D possibly TRBD2 on 5 matching bases. The CDR3 extends over 15 amino acids. Germline-derived CDR1 and CDR2 are SGHTA and FQGNSA. The V end was cut by 1 base, the J end by 1 base, with 10 bases between. The CDR3 coding sequence is TGTGCCAGCAGCTTAGTCCTAGCAGTCCAAGAGACCCAGTACTTC. Translating gives CASSLVLAVQETQYF.

This clonotype was found a few times. The chain combines TRBV7-8 with TRBJ2-3; D unclear. V was cut by 4 bases and J by 6 bases, with 8 bases left in between. Germline V gives CDR1 SGHVS, CDR2 FQNEAQ. This CDR3 comprises 12 residues. The CDR3 sequence is CASSSPRDTQYF. For the CDR3, the DNA is TGTGCCAGCAGCTCGCCCCGGGATACGCAGTATTTT.

This chain connects TRBV7-8 to TRBJ2-7, with 8 bases lining up with TRBD1. The trim removed 5 bases at V and 2 bases at J, leaving 14 bases unmatched. Looked up from germline, CDR1 is SGHVS and CDR2 is FQNEAQ. The CDR3 has 17 residues. CDR3 sequence reads: CASSPTRPGDRTYEQYF. The CDR3 DNA follows: TGTGCCAGCAGCCCAACCCGCCCAGGGGACAGGACCTACGAGCAGTACTTC. Using reference TRBV7-8 and TRBJ2-7 for the parts outside the CDR3, the full variable domain is GAGVSQSPRYKVAKRGQDVALRCDPISGHVSLFWYQQALGQGPEFLTYFQNEAQLDKSGLPSDRFFAERPEGSVSTLKIQRTQQEDSAVYLCASSPTRPGDRTYEQYFGPGTRLTVT.

V and J are TRBV4-2 and TRBJ1-2, with unresolved D. V gave up 0 bases and J gave up 3 bases, with 14 bases separating them. The CDR3 has 16 amino acids. Looked up from germline, CDR1 is LGHNA and CDR2 is YNFKEQ. The DNA for the CDR3 is TGTGCCAGCAGCCAAGATATTGGGGTCACGGACTATGGCTACACCTTC. Translating gives CASSQDIGVTDYGYTF.

V is TRBV6-2 or TRBV6-3 and J is TRBJ2-5; the D gene is possibly TRBD2 (5 bases). Looked up from germline, CDR1 is MNHEY and CDR2 is SVGEGT. CDR3 length: 16 amino acids. Between the trimmed V and J ends, which lost 4 bases and 11 bases, there was a span of 26 bases. CDR3 loop: CASSFSGPEQRWEQYF. CDR3 nucleotide sequence: TGTGCCAGCAGTTTCTCCGGACCCGAACAGCGGTGGGAGCAGTACTTC.

The chain employs TRBV27 and TRBJ1-5, with 8 bases aligning to TRBD1. Trimming took 5 bases from V and 9 from J; bases not matched to a gene: 9. The V gene's germline CDR1 is MNHEY and CDR2 SMNVEV (reference sequence). The length of the CDR3 is 14 residues. CDR3 coding DNA: TGTGCCAGCAGTACGGGGACAGGAGGGTGGCCCCAGCATTTT. Protein sequence: CASSTGTGGWPQHF.

J is TRBJ2-4 and V is TRBV12-3 or TRBV12-4; maybe TRBD1 (5 bases). Trimming pared 6 bases from V and 1 base from J, leaving 19 bases between. This CDR3 contains 17 residues. The CDR3 DNA reads TGTGCCAGCAGCCAAGGCGTTTCAGGGAAGGCCAAAAACATTCAGTACTTC. This sequence encodes CASSQGVSGKAKNIQYF.

The chain recombines TRBV7-8 with TRBJ1-5; TRBD1 matches at 9 bases. The CDR3 length is 16 residues. V lost 4 bases, J lost 5 bases, and 9 bases stayed unmatched. The V gene's germline CDR1 is SGHVS and CDR2 FQNEAQ. The CDR3 loop reads CASSSRDREYYQPQHF. In nucleotides, the CDR3 is TGTGCCAGCAGCTCCCGGGACAGGGAGTATTATCAGCCCCAGCATTTT.

The chain couples TRBV5-1 to TRBJ1-1; no firm D call. V was clipped by 3 bases and J by 4 bases, with 22 bases between them. Germline loops: CDR1 SGHRS, CDR2 YFSETQ. CDR3 length equals 17 residues. CDR3 protein: CASSWMTRPEGSTEAFF. The CDR3 bases are TGCGCCAGCAGCTGGATGACAAGGCCGGAAGGAAGCACTGAAGCTTTCTTT. Full variable domain (rest looked up from reference TRBV5-1 and TRBJ1-1): KAGVTQTPRYLIKTRGQQVTLSCSPISGHRSVSWYQQTPGQGLQFLFEYFSETQRNKGNFPGRFSGRQFSNSRSEMNVSTLELGDSALYLCASSWMTRPEGSTEAFFGQGTRLTVV.

This clonotype was observed a few times. The chain carries TRBV29-1 and TRBJ2-3, with D perhaps matching TRBD2 (5 bases). Trimming shortened V by 5 bases and J by 0 bases, and 12 bases separated the two germline ends. Germline CDR1 and CDR2: SQVTM and ANQGSEA. The CDR3 is 14 residues long. The CDR3 nucleotides are TGCAGCGTTCGGAAGTCGGGAAGCACAGATACGCAGTATTTT. It yields the protein CSVRKSGSTDTQYF.

This sequence joins TRBV4-2 and TRBJ1-4; the D gene is possibly TRBD1 (5 bases). V lost 4 bases to trimming and J lost 3 bases, with 15 bases between them. Germline CDR1 and CDR2: LGHNA and YNFKEQ. The CDR3 consists of 16 residues. The CDR3 spells CASSPSWGSSNEKLFF. CDR3 bases: TGTGCCAGCAGCCCCTCCTGGGGCTCGTCTAATGAAAAACTGTTTTTT.

V is TRBV27 and J is TRBJ2-7; D ambiguous. The DNA end is a closer match to TRBJ2-4, so the J assignment may be wrong. Germline CDR1 is MNHEY and CDR2 is SMNVEV (reference sequence). The CDR3 covers 14 residues. The CDR3 region is CASSYTSAKNIQYF. The CDR3 DNA follows: TGTGCCAGCAGTTATACTTCGGCCAAAAACATTCAGTACTTC.

V gene TRBV4-1 combines with J gene TRBJ2-4, with a possible D match to TRBD2 (6 bases). The V and J ends lost 2 bases and 13 bases respectively, with 27 bases between them. Germline CDR1 is MGHRA and CDR2 is YSYEKL. The CDR3 has 17 amino acids. The CDR3 sequence is CASSQLWGSGNLGEQYF. CDR3 DNA sequence: TGCGCCAGCAGCCAATTATGGGGTAGCGGCAACCTAGGGGAGCAGTACTTC.

In its sample, this clonotype was seen a few times. The rearrangement joins TRBV11-2 to TRBJ2-2; D perhaps matches TRBD2 (5 bases). This CDR3 is built from 15 residues. Trimming cost V 3 bases and J 2 bases, with 10 bases left between them. Germline V gene lookup returns CDR1 SGHAT and CDR2 FQNNGV. CDR3 amino acids: CASSLSGLNTGELFF. The CDR3 DNA follows: TGTGCCAGCAGCTTGAGCGGATTAAACACCGGGGAGCTGTTTTTT. The full variable domain, with the rest looked up from reference TRBV11-2 and TRBJ2-2, is EAGVAQSPRYKIIEKRQSVAFWCNPISGHATLYWYQQILGQGPKLLIQFQNNGVVDDSQLPKDRFSAERLKGVDSTLKIQPAKLEDSAVYLCASSLSGLNTGELFFGEGSRLTVL.

This chain connects TRBV19 to TRBJ2-6, with 9 bases matching TRBD1. CDR1 and CDR2 (germline): LNHDA, SQIVND (reference sequence). The CDR3 extends over 18 amino acids. Unmatched junction bases numbered 9, after V lost 4 bases and J lost 2 bases. DNA for the CDR3: TGTGCCAGTAGTACCGGTACGGGACAGGGTGCTGGGGCCAACGTCCTGACTTTC. Protein product: CASSTGTGQGAGANVLTF.